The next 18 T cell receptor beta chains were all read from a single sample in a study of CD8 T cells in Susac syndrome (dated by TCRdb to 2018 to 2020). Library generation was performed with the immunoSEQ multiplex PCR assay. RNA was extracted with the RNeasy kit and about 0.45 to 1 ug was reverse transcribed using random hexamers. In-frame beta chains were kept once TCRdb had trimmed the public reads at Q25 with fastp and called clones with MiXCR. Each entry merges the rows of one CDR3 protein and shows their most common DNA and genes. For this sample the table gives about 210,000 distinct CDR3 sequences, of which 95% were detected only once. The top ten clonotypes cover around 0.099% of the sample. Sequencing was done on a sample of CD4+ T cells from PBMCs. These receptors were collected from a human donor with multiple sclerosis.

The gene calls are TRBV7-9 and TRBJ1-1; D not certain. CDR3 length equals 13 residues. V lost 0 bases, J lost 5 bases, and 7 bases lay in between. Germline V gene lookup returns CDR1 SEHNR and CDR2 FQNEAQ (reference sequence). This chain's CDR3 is CASSLAAGTEAFF. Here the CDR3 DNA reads TGTGCCAGCAGCTTAGCTGCGGGAACTGAAGCTTTCTTT.

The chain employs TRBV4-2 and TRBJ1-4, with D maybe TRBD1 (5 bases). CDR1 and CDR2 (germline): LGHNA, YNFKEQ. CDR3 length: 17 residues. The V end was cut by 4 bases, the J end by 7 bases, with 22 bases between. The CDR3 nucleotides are TGTGCCAGCAGCCTCTACTCCGATCAGGGTGGGGGTGAAAAACTGTTTTTT. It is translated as CASSLYSDQGGGEKLFF.

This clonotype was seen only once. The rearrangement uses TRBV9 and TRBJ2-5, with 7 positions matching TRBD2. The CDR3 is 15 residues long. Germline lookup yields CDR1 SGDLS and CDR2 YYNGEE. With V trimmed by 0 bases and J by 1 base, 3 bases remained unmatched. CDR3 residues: CASSVDGTIQETQYF. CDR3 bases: TGTGCCAGCAGCGTAGACGGGACTATCCAAGAGACCCAGTACTTC.

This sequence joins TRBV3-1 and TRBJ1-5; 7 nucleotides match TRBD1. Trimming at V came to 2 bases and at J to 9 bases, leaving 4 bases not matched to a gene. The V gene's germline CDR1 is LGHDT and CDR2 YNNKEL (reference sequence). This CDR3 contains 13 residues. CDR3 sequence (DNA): TGTGCCAGCAGCCAACTAACAGGGGCGCCCCAGCATTTT. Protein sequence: CASSQLTGAPQHF.

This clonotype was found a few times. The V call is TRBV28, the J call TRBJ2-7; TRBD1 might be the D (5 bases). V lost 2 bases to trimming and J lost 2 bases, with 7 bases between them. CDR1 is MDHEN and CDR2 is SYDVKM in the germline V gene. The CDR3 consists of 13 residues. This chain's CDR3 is CASSLPGPYEQYF. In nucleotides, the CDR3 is TGTGCCAGCAGTTTACCAGGGCCCTACGAGCAGTACTTC.

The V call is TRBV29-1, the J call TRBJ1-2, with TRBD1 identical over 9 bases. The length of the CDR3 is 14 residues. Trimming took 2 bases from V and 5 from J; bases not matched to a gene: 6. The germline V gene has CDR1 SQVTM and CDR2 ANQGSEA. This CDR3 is CSVEKGTGLYGYTF. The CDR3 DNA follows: TGCAGCGTTGAAAAAGGGACAGGGTTGTATGGCTACACCTTC.

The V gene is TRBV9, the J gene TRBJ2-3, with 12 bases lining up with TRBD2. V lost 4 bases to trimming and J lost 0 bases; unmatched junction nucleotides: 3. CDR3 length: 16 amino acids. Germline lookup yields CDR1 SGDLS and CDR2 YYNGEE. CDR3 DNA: TGTGCCAGCAGCCCCGGGACTAGCGGGAGCACAGATACGCAGTATTTT. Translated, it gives CASSPGTSGSTDTQYF.

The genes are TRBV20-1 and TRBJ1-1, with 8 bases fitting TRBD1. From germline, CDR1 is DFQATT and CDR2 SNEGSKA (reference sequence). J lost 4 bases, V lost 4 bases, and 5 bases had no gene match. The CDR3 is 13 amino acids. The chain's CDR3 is CSAIDRGRTEAFF. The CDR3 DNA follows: TGCAGTGCTATCGACAGGGGACGCACTGAAGCTTTCTTT.

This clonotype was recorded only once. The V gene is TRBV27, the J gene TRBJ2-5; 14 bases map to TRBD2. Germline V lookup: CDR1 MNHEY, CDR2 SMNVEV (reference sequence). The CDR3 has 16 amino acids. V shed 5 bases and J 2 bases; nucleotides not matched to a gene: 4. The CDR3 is CASSPGTSGSQETQYF. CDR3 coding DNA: TGTGCCAGCAGTCCCGGGACTAGCGGGAGTCAAGAGACCCAGTACTTC.

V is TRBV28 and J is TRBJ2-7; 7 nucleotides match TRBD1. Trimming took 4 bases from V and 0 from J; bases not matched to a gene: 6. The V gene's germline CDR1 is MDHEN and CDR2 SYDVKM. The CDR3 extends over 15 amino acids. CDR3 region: CASSSQGKSSYEQYF. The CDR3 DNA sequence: TGTGCCAGCAGTTCACAGGGGAAAAGCTCCTACGAGCAGTACTTC.

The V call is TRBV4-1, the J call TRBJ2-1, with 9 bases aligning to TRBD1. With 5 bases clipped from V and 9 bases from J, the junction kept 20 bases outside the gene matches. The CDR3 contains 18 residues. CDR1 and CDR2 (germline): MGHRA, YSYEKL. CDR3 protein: CASSNRDRASKWPAEQFF. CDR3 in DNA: TGCGCCAGCAGCAACCGGGACAGGGCCTCGAAGTGGCCGGCTGAGCAGTTCTTC.

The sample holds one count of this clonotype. The CDR3 nucleotides are TGTGCCAGCTCACCTCTTATCAATCAGCCCCAGCATTTT. Its translation: CASSPLINQPQHF. The gene calls are TRBV18 and TRBJ1-5; D remains unclear. The CDR3 contains 13 residues. Trimming left V 3 bases short and J 3 bases short, with 6 bases between. CDR1 KGHSH and CDR2 LQKENI come from the germline V gene. Supplemented by reference TRBV18 and TRBJ1-5, the full variable domain reads NAGVMQNPRHLVRRRGQEARLRCSPMKGHSHVYWYRQLPEEGLKFMVYLQKENIIDESGMPKERFSAEFPKEGPSILRIQQVVRGDSAAYFCASSPLINQPQHFGDGTRLSIL.

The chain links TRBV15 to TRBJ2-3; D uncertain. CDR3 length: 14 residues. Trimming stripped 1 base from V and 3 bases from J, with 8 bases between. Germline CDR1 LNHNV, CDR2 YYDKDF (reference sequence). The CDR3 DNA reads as TGTGCCACCAGCAGAGCCCATGGGACAGATACGCAGTATTTT. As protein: CATSRAHGTDTQYF.

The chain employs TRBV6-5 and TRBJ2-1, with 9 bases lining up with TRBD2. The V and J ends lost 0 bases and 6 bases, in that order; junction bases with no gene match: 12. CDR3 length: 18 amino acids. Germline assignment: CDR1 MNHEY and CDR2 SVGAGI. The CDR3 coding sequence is TGTGCCAGCAGTTACTCGGGGGGGACTAGCACAATGGGCAATGAGCAGTTCTTC. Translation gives CASSYSGGTSTMGNEQFF.

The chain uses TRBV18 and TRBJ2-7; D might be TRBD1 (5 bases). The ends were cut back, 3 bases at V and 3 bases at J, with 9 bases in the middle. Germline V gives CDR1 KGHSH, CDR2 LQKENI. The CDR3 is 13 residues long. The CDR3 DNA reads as TGTGCCAGCTCACCTCCAGGGTACTACGAGCAGTACTTC. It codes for CASSPPGYYEQYF.

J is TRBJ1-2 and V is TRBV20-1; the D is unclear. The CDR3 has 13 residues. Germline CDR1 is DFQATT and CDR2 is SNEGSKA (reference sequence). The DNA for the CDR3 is TGCAGAGCCCGGTATCCTGATGGGTATGGCTACACCTTC. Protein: CRARYPDGYGYTF.

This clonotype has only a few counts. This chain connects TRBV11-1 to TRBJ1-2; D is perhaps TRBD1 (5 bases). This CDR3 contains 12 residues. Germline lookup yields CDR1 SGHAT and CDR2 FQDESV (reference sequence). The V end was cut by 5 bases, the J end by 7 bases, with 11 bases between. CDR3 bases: TGTGCCAGCAGCGAACAACAGGCTGGCTACACCTTC. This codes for CASSEQQAGYTF.

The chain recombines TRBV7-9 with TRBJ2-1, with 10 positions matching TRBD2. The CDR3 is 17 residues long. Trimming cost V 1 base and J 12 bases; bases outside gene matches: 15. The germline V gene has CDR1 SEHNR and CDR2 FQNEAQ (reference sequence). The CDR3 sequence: CASSLEKLAGVVVGQFF. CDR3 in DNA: TGTGCCAGCAGCTTAGAAAAGCTAGCGGGAGTCGTCGTGGGGCAGTTCTTC.